This is a list of T cell receptor beta chains from one sample in a study of blood T cell repertoires in COVID-19. Measured with immunoSEQ multiplex PCR; TCRdb has only the in-frame clones, and not every one. Of tens of thousands of clones in the sample, approximately 89% were seen once. The sequenced sample was peripheral blood. The receptors were sampled from a man in his forties or fifties with acute or convalescent COVID-19. Both conserved end residues are part of each CDR3. The order of the fields is clone size, CDR3 length, V gene, J gene, D gene, CDR3 DNA, CDR3 protein. A D gene is named only where the DNA matches it firmly. Expanded clones are given a class, and other clones once, few, many or no size at all.

>.|17|TRBV27|TRBJ1-1|TRBD1
TGTGCCAGCAGTTTAATTAGGGGACAGGCAATGAACACTGAAGCTTTCTTT
CASSLIRGQAMNTEAFF
>.|12|TRBV6-5|TRBJ2-7|TRBD1
TGTGCCAGCATCAATACAGGGGGTGAGCAGTACTTC
CASINTGGEQYF
>.|14|TRBV7-9|TRBJ1-2|.
TGTGCCATAGGGCGGGGGGTTACTAACTATGGCTACACCTTC
CAIGRGVTNYGYTF
>.|16|TRBV30|TRBJ2-3|.
TGTGCCTGGAGAGGAAAGGTGCCCGACTTTGCAGATACGCAGTATTTT
CAWRGKVPDFADTQYF
>.|15|TRBV10-3|TRBJ1-3|.
TGTGCCATCAGTGACACCGGGACAATCGGAAACACCATATATTTT
CAISDTGTIGNTIYF
>.|13|TRBV6-5|TRBJ2-5|.
TGTGCCAGCAGTTACAACAGGGAGGGGACCCAGTACTTC
CASSYNREGTQYF
>.|14|TRBV7-9|TRBJ1-2|.
TGTGCCAGCAGTTTCCGGGACATTGTGGCTAGCTACACCTTC
CASSFRDIVASYTF
>.|14|TRBV6-5|TRBJ2-3|.
TGTGCCAGCCACCCTGCGCATACCACAGATACGCAGTATTTT
CASHPAHTTDTQYF
>.|16|TRBV2|TRBJ1-1|.
TGTGCCATCGGGGAGGGAGGAGACAGTGCAGGGACTGAAGCTTTCTTT
CAIGEGGDSAGTEAFF
>.|13|TRBV15|TRBJ1-6|.
TGTGCCACCAGCAGAGGCCAGAATTCACCCCTCCACTTT
CATSRGQNSPLHF
>.|14|TRBV6-5|TRBJ1-5|TRBD1
TGTGCCAGCAGTATTGGGGACAGCGAAGGGCCCCAGCATTTT
CASSIGDSEGPQHF
>.|13|TRBV6-5|TRBJ1-1|.
TGTGCCAGCAGGGAGAACATGAACACTGAAGCTTTCTTT
CASRENMNTEAFF
>.|16|TRBV19|TRBJ1-5|TRBD1
TGTGCCAGTAGTATAGGTACAGGGGCGAGCAATCAGCCCCAGCATTTT
CASSIGTGASNQPQHF
>.|14|TRBV7-2|TRBJ1-1|TRBD1
TGTGCCAGCAGCTCCAGGGGGATGAACACTGAAGCTTTCTTT
CASSSRGMNTEAFF
>.|16|TRBV28|TRBJ1-2|TRBD1
TGTGCCAGCACACCCCCGGAGACAGGGGGCGTATATGGCTACACCTTC
CASTPPETGGVYGYTF
>few|16|TRBV5-1|TRBJ2-3|.
TGCGCCAGCGGTTCTGGAGGATGGGGAAGCACAGATACGCAGTATTTT
CASGSGGWGSTDTQYF
>.|14|TRBV5-6|TRBJ2-5|.
TGTGCCAGCAGCTTGTTTAGTGCGGGAGAGACCCAGTACTTC
CASSLFSAGETQYF
>.|16|TRBV5-1|TRBJ2-2|.
TGCGCCAGCAGCTTGCTGCAGGACAGTGGCACCGGGGAGCTGTTTTTT
CASSLLQDSGTGELFF
>.|15|TRBV19|TRBJ1-1|.
TGTGCCAGTAGTAAGACGGGACAACAGAACACTGAAGCTTTCTTT
CASSKTGQQNTEAFF
>.|14|TRBV19|TRBJ1-1|.
TGTGCCAGTAGTATATCGGGAAGGAACACTGAAGCTTTCTTT
CASSISGRNTEAFF
>.|13|TRBV25-1|TRBJ2-2|.
TGTGCCAGCAGTGCCCGGTTCGAGGGGGAGCTGTTTTTT
CASSARFEGELFF
>.|13|TRBV4-3|TRBJ1-1|.
TGCGCCAGCAGCCAATCAGGATATACTGAAGCTTTCTTT
CASSQSGYTEAFF
>.|17|TRBV28|TRBJ2-1|TRBD1
TGTGCCAGCAGTTTGCCCGGACAGGGGGCCTTATTCAATGAGCAGTTCTTC
CASSLPGQGALFNEQFF
>once|17|TRBV6-4|TRBJ1-5|TRBD1
TGTGCCAGCAGTGACGAGAACCGAACAGGGGGGAATCAGCCCCAGCATTTT
CASSDENRTGGNQPQHF
>few|17|TRBV4-1|TRBJ1-1|.
TGCGCCAGCAGCCAAGATCGGCAGGCAGGCTCTCACACTGAAGCTTTCTTT
CASSQDRQAGSHTEAFF
>few|16|TRBV5-1|TRBJ1-6|.
TGCGCCAGCAGCTTGGAACTCAGGGGCGGCCGGTCACCCCTCCACTTT
CASSLELRGGRSPLHF
>.|15|TRBV19|TRBJ2-1|.
TGTGCCAGTAGTATCTTGGACAGTTCCTACAATGAGCAGTTCTTC
CASSILDSSYNEQFF
>.|17|TRBV9|TRBJ1-1|.
TGTGCCAGCAGCCCCAGGGGTAAGGGGAGTATGAACACTGAAGCTTTCTTT
CASSPRGKGSMNTEAFF
>.|16|TRBV4-1|TRBJ2-1|TRBD1
TGCGCCAGCAGCCTCACCCAGGGACAGTCCTACAATGAGCAGTTCTTC
CASSLTQGQSYNEQFF
>.|12|TRBV19|TRBJ1-5|TRBD1
TGTGCCAGTCGACAGGGACATCAGCCCCAGCATTTT
CASRQGHQPQHF
>.|14|TRBV28|TRBJ1-6|TRBD1
TGTGCCAGCAGGCCGGGACAGAGCAATTCACCCCTCCACTTT
CASRPGQSNSPLHF
>.|15|TRBV7-2|TRBJ1-2|TRBD1
TGTGCCAGCAGCTTCTGGGGACAGGGAGGAGGCGGCTACACCTTC
CASSFWGQGGGGYTF
>.|15|TRBV5-6|TRBJ1-2|TRBD1
TGTGCCAGCAGCTTTGGGAGACAGGGGGACTATGGCTACACCTTC
CASSFGRQGDYGYTF
>.|15|TRBV5-1|TRBJ1-4|TRBD1
TGCGCCAGCAGCCGAGACAGGGCAAGGGGTGAAAAACTGTTTTTT
CASSRDRARGEKLFF
>.|15|TRBV7-2|TRBJ1-5|TRBD1
TGTGCCAGCAGCTTGTCCGGGACAGGGAACCAGCCCCAGCATTTT
CASSLSGTGNQPQHF
>once|15|TRBV6-5|TRBJ1-2|.
TGTGCCAGTGGGACTTCCGCCAAACCTACCTATGGCTACACCTTC
CASGTSAKPTYGYTF
>.|15|TRBV30|TRBJ1-4|TRBD1
TGTGCCTGGAGTACACCGGGACAGGTTAATGAAAAACTGTTTTTT
CAWSTPGQVNEKLFF
>.|18|TRBV7-8|TRBJ1-2|.
TGTGCCAGCAGCCCCTTCACGGGACTAACCTCCCCTAACTATGGCTACACCTTC
CASSPFTGLTSPNYGYTF
>.|14|TRBV28|TRBJ1-4|.
TGTGCCAGCAGTGCCGGCAGGCTTGAGGAAAAACTGTTTTTT
CASSAGRLEEKLFF
>.|14|TRBV21-1|TRBJ1-2|.
TGTGCCAGCTTACCCAACAGACAGTCCTATGGCTACACCTTC
CASLPNRQSYGYTF
>.|15|TRBV3-1/TRBV3-2|TRBJ2-5|.
TGTGCCAGCAGCCTCGACCTCCGGCCGGGAGAGACCCAGTACTTC
CASSLDLRPGETQYF
>.|15|TRBV28|TRBJ1-2|TRBD1
TGTGCCAGCACCCGGGCTGCAGGGGGTATGAGGGGCTACACCTTC
CASTRAAGGMRGYTF
>medium-sized|15|TRBV5-6|TRBJ2-7|.
TGTGCCAGCAGCTTGGGAGCCGGAGACTCCTACGAGCAGTACTTC
CASSLGAGDSYEQYF
>.|17|TRBV6-7|TRBJ2-7|TRBD2
TGTGCCAGCAGTTACCCGACTCGACTAGCGGGTGGATACGAGCAGTACTTC
CASSYPTRLAGGYEQYF
>.|16|TRBV18|TRBJ1-2|TRBD1
TGTGCCAGCTCTCCCGGGACAGGAGAGTGGGGCTATGGCTACACCTTC
CASSPGTGEWGYGYTF
>.|12|TRBV5-5|TRBJ2-5|.
TGTGCCAGCAGCTTCAACCAAGAGACCCAGTACTTC
CASSFNQETQYF